A single sample is the source of the 17 T cell receptor beta chains below, sequenced in a study of T cell clonotyping in hematopoietic cell transplantation. Assay used: immunoSEQ multiplex PCR; TCRdb lists only in-frame clones, some missing. This table has approximately 42,000 clones, approximately 81% appearing once. The time point here: recipient sample about 28 days before transplant, after cytoreduction. This material consisted of peripheral blood mononuclear cells, taken before stem cell transplant. The receptors here all came from a man aged 55 to 69 with acute myeloid leukemia. Some clones in this sample may be carry-over from other donors' samples.

The V gene is TRBV27, the J gene TRBJ2-1, with 7 nucleotides matching TRBD2. This CDR3 is 14 amino acids long. Germline assignment: CDR1 MNHEY and CDR2 SMNVEV (reference sequence). Losses at the gene ends were 10 bases for V and 7 bases for J; bases not matched to a gene: 13. CDR3 protein: CATVPLWGGNEQFF. CDR3 DNA: TGTGCCACCGTTCCCCTCTGGGGGGGAAATGAGCAGTTCTTC.

This chain connects TRBV5-1 to TRBJ2-1; 11 bases are shared with TRBD2. The CDR3 length is 17 residues. Germline trimming cut 0 bases from V and 8 bases from J; bases unmatched to any gene: 10. The germline V gene encodes CDR1 SGHRS and CDR2 YFSETQ. The CDR3 coding sequence is TGCGCCAGCAGCTTGGAAATCGGGACTAGCGGAGCGCATGAGCAGTTCTTC. Translation gives CASSLEIGTSGAHEQFF. Full variable domain (outside the CDR3, taken from reference TRBV5-1 and TRBJ2-1): KAGVTQTPRYLIKTRGQQVTLSCSPISGHRSVSWYQQTPGQGLQFLFEYFSETQRNKGNFPGRFSGRQFSNSRSEMNVSTLELGDSALYLCASSLEIGTSGAHEQFFGPGTRLTVL.

The chain carries TRBV10-3 and TRBJ2-1; 10 nucleotides line up with TRBD1. V lost 6 bases and J lost 5; bases outside the gene matches: 4. There are 14 residues in the CDR3. CDR1 is ENHRY and CDR2 is SYGVKD in the germline V gene. The DNA for the CDR3 is TGTGCCATCAGGCCGGGACAGGGGAACAATGAGCAGTTCTTC. Translated: CAIRPGQGNNEQFF.

The rearrangement uses TRBV28 and TRBJ1-2; D call uncertain. CDR3 length: 14 amino acids. Trimming removed 7 bases from V and 4 bases from J, with 16 bases in between. The germline V gene has CDR1 MDHEN and CDR2 SYDVKM. CDR3 sequence reads: CASKSQATIYGYTF. In DNA, the CDR3 is TGTGCCAGCAAGTCGCAGGCCACTATCTATGGCTACACCTTC.

The chain carries TRBV10-3 and TRBJ1-5; 11 bases line up with TRBD1. This CDR3 contains 13 residues. V shed 10 bases, J shed 5 bases, and the junction held 4 bases outside the gene matches. Germline CDR1 is ENHRY and CDR2 is SYGVKD. DNA for the CDR3: TGTGCCACTATGGGACAGGGGGATCAGCCCCAGCATTTT. Amino acids: CATMGQGDQPQHF.

The V call is TRBV9, the J call TRBJ1-3; D is possibly TRBD1 (5 bases). Germline loops: CDR1 SGDLS, CDR2 YYNGEE. Trimming shortened V by 1 base and J by 4 bases, and 12 bases separated the two germline ends. This CDR3 has 15 amino acids. CDR3 coding DNA: TGTGCCAGCAGCGTATCTGGGACGGGAGGAAACACCATATATTTT. Translating gives CASSVSGTGGNTIYF.

The V call is TRBV30, the J call TRBJ1-1; 8 nucleotides line up with TRBD1. The V gene's germline CDR1 is GTSNPN and CDR2 SVGIG (reference sequence). V gave up 2 bases and J gave up 11 bases; unmatched junction bases: 7. The CDR3 extends over 12 amino acids. The DNA of the CDR3 is TGTGCCTGGAGTTTCACCCAGGGGGCGGCTTTCTTT. Translating it yields CAWSFTQGAAFF.

The chain joins TRBV9 to TRBJ2-2; maybe TRBD1 (5 bases). The V end was cut by 1 base, the J end by 5 bases, with 6 bases between. Per the germline V gene, CDR1 is SGDLS and CDR2 is YYNGEE. CDR3 length: 13 residues. The CDR3 coding sequence is TGTGCCAGCAGCGTAAGGGGTACCGGGGAGCTGTTTTTT. It translates to CASSVRGTGELFF.

In its sample, this clone was seen a few times. This sequence joins TRBV7-9 and TRBJ2-3; 8 bases fit TRBD2. The CDR3 length is 15 residues. Germline CDR1 SEHNR, CDR2 FQNEAQ (reference sequence). Trimming at V came to 2 bases and at J to 2 bases, leaving 3 bases not matched to a gene. As DNA, the CDR3 is TGTGCCAGCAGCTTAAGCGGGGGATACACAGATACGCAGTATTTT. It is translated as CASSLSGGYTDTQYF.

This clone has only a few counts. This CDR3 is also generated by other DNA sequences in the sample. The V gene is TRBV19, the J gene TRBJ2-7, with TRBD1 matching 9 bases. This CDR3 is 15 amino acids long. Germline V CDR1 and CDR2: LNHDA, SQIVND (reference sequence). Losses at the gene ends were 3 bases for V and 4 bases for J; bases not matched to a gene: 7. Here the CDR3 DNA reads TGTGCCAGTAGTATTACGGACAGGGGAGGATACGAGCAGTACTTC. This gives the protein CASSITDRGGYEQYF.

J is TRBJ2-7 and V is TRBV27; 9 bases match TRBD1. V dropped 4 bases and J dropped 6; count of bases not matched to a gene: 10. CDR3 length: 15 residues. CDR1 is MNHEY, CDR2 SMNVEV, per germline (reference sequence). The CDR3 DNA follows: TGTGCCAGCAGTTCATGGGACAGGGTATGGATCGAGCAGTACTTC. Amino acid sequence: CASSSWDRVWIEQYF.

The rearrangement links TRBV27 to TRBJ1-2; no reliable D call. V was shortened by 2 bases and J by 4 bases, with 8 bases between the two germline ends. Per the germline V gene, CDR1 is MNHEY and CDR2 is SMNVEV (reference sequence). The CDR3 is 13 residues long. The CDR3 bases are TGTGCCAGCAGTTTAAAGGCAGCCTATGGCTACACCTTC. Amino acids: CASSLKAAYGYTF.

This clone has just a few counts. The chain uses TRBV12-1 and TRBJ2-7; the table's D call, TRBD1, has no DNA check behind it. TRBV12-1 is shown as a pseudogene. The CDR3 loop spans 17 amino acids. The CDR3 DNA reads as TGTGCCAGCAGCTGTACAACAGGGGGCTCACGGGGCCACGAGCAGTACTTC. It is translated as CASSCTTGGSRGHEQYF.

This clone appeared a single time. The V call is TRBV29-1, the J call TRBJ2-7, with D possibly matching TRBD2 (5 bases). The CDR3 length is 13 residues. From germline, CDR1 is SQVTM and CDR2 ANQGSEA. The V end lost 3 bases, the J end lost 5 bases, and 14 bases lay between the germline ends. CDR3 sequence (DNA): TGCAGCGTTGATCTAGTCCGGGGAGACGAGCAGTACTTC. Translation: CSVDLVRGDEQYF.

This chain uses TRBV6-4 with TRBJ1-2, with a tentative D call TRBD1 (6 bases). CDR1 and CDR2 (germline): MRHNA, SNTAGT. The CDR3 loop spans 15 amino acids. V lost 2 bases to trimming and J lost 4 bases, with 14 bases between them. Written as DNA, the CDR3 is TGTGCCAGCAGTGACAACCCGGGGGCGGGCTATGGCTACACCTTC. Translating gives CASSDNPGAGYGYTF.

The genes are TRBV27 and TRBJ2-1; 11 bases are shared with TRBD2. From germline, CDR1 is MNHEY and CDR2 SMNVEV (reference sequence). Germline trimming cut 5 bases from V and 7 bases from J; bases unmatched to any gene: 7. CDR3 length: 15 amino acids. CDR3 residues: CASSNSGGANNEQFF. The DNA for the CDR3 is TGTGCCAGCAGTAATAGCGGGGGGGCCAATAATGAGCAGTTCTTC.

The gene calls are TRBV28 and TRBJ2-4, with unresolved D. CDR1 MDHEN and CDR2 SYDVKM come from the germline V gene. Between the trimmed V and J ends, which lost 2 bases and 3 bases, there was a span of 20 bases. The CDR3 runs 18 residues. CDR3 sequence (DNA): TGTGCCAGCAGTTTAATTACTTGGGTGGATGCTAGCAAAAACATTCAGTACTTC. It codes for CASSLITWVDASKNIQYF.